These 24 T cell receptor beta chains originate from one sample sequenced in a study of T cell repertoires in ileal Crohn's disease. As for time point: neoterminal ileum biopsy at postoperative endoscopy, about 6 months after surgery. Generated by immunoSEQ multiplex PCR, the TCRdb table keeps only in-frame clones and is missing some. The table has 15,000 to 20,000 clones, 65% to 80% seen once; the top ten hold 4% to 4.5%. Input material: ileal tissue. Every receptor here comes from an adult with Crohn's disease.

Concerning this clone itself: The sample carries other DNA sequences with the same CDR3. This rearrangement joins TRBV11-2 to TRBJ2-2, with TRBD1 as a possible D gene (5 bases). The germline V gene encodes CDR1 SGHAT and CDR2 FQNNGV. Trimming shortened V by 3 bases and J by 4 bases, and 6 bases separated the two germline ends. This CDR3 has 13 residues. CDR3: CASSFRGTGELFF. CDR3 in DNA: TGTGCCAGCAGCTTTAGGGGCACCGGGGAGCTGTTTTTT.

The rearrangement uses TRBV7-2 and TRBJ2-5; D might be TRBD1 (6 bases). The DNA end favors TRBJ2-7, so the J call may be wrong. The CDR3 totals 14 residues. CDR1 and CDR2 from the germline V gene are SGHTA and FQGNSA. CDR3 bases: TGTGCCAGCAGCTGGGGACAACCTACCTACGAGCAGTACTTC. This gives the protein CASSWGQPTYEQYF.

This clone showed up just once. V is TRBV7-9 and J is TRBJ2-1; D call uncertain. This CDR3 comprises 14 residues. V was shortened by 2 bases and J by 5 bases, with 10 bases between the two germline ends. Germline assignment: CDR1 SEHNR and CDR2 FQNEAQ (reference sequence). The CDR3 here is CASSLRDFDNEQFF. The CDR3 nucleotides are TGTGCCAGCAGCTTACGAGACTTCGACAATGAGCAGTTCTTC.

This sequence joins TRBV4-3 and TRBJ2-7; TRBD1 matches 9 bases. V trimming: 3 bases; J trimming: 2 bases; junction bases outside the gene matches: 11. The length of the CDR3 is 17 residues. CDR1 and CDR2 from the germline V gene are LGHNA and YSLEER. This chain's CDR3 is CASSQRLGQGTPYEQYF. The CDR3 region has the DNA TGCGCCAGCAGCCAGAGACTGGGACAGGGTACGCCCTACGAGCAGTACTTC.

The CDR3 sequence is CATSRAGSNQPQHF. The CDR3 DNA reads as TGTGCCACCAGCAGAGCCGGGAGCAATCAGCCCCAGCATTTT. This sequence joins TRBV15 and TRBJ1-5; D gene ambiguous. V shed 1 base and J shed 1 base, with 5 bases lying between them. The CDR3 extends over 14 amino acids. Germline values: CDR1 LNHNV, CDR2 YYDKDF (reference sequence). Full variable domain (rest looked up from reference TRBV15 and TRBJ1-5): DAMVIQNPRYQVTQFGKPVTLSCSQTLNHNVMYWYQQKSSQAPKLLFHYYDKDFNNEADTPDNFQSRRPNTSFCFLDIRSPGLGDTAMYLCATSRAGSNQPQHFGDGTRLSIL.

This clone was found once. The chain links TRBV2 to TRBJ1-3; D possibly corresponds to TRBD1 (5 bases). V was trimmed by 4 bases and J by 4 bases, leaving 14 bases between them. This CDR3 contains 15 residues. In germline, CDR1 is SNHLY, CDR2 FYNNEI. CDR3: CASSAAWGVGNTIYF. The CDR3 DNA is TGTGCCAGCAGTGCTGCGTGGGGGGTCGGAAACACCATATATTTT.

The V call is TRBV6-5, the J call TRBJ2-3; D gene ambiguous. Between the trimmed V and J ends, which lost 6 bases and 5 bases, there was a span of 12 bases. The CDR3 runs 13 residues. CDR1 is MNHEY and CDR2 is SVGAGI in the germline V gene. The CDR3 nucleotides are TGTGCCAGCAGCCAACCGAGTGTAGATACGCAGTATTTT. Translated, it gives CASSQPSVDTQYF.

The chain recombines TRBV30 with TRBJ1-2; unclear D gene. Germline V lookup: CDR1 GTSNPN, CDR2 SVGIG (reference sequence). V lost 0 bases to trimming and J lost 3 bases, with 8 bases between them. The CDR3 spans 13 residues. The CDR3 DNA sequence: TGTGCCTGGAGTGTTCCAGTACACTATGGCTACACCTTC. Translating gives CAWSVPVHYGYTF.

The chain couples TRBV4-2 to TRBJ2-2; TRBD1 agrees at 8 bases. CDR1 is LGHNA, CDR2 YNFKEQ, per germline. The CDR3 extends over 15 amino acids. Trimming at V came to 3 bases and at J to 3 bases, leaving 3 bases not matched to a gene. In DNA, the CDR3 is TGTGCCAGCAGCCAGGAGACAGGGGACACCGGGGAGCTGTTTTTT. Amino acid sequence: CASSQETGDTGELFF.

The chain combines TRBV6-1 with TRBJ1-2; a possible D gene is TRBD1 (5 bases). V was clipped by 2 bases and J by 3 bases, with 10 bases between them. CDR3 size: 14 residues. Germline lookup yields CDR1 MNHNS and CDR2 SASEGT. The CDR3 coding sequence is TGTGCCAGCAGTGAACCGGAGGGGTACTATGGCTACACCTTC. It encodes CASSEPEGYYGYTF.

The gene calls are TRBV7-6 and TRBJ1-1, with TRBD1 identical over 11 bases. Unmatched junction bases numbered 7, after V lost 3 bases and J lost 7 bases. From germline, CDR1 is SGHVS and CDR2 FNYEAQ. This CDR3 spans 15 amino acids. CDR3 nucleotide sequence: TGTGCCAGCAGCTTCGGACAGGGGGCGGAAGTTGAAGCTTTCTTT. Residues: CASSFGQGAEVEAFF.

The chain couples TRBV5-4 to TRBJ2-3; 8 positions match TRBD2. Germline lookup yields CDR1 SGHNT and CDR2 YYREEE (reference sequence). This CDR3 is 15 amino acids long. The trim removed 3 bases at V and 8 bases at J, leaving 11 bases unmatched. CDR3 sequence reads: CASSSLAGSRTTQYF. The CDR3 bases are TGTGCCAGCAGCTCGTTAGCGGGATCCCGAACTACGCAGTATTTT.

The V and J genes are TRBV7-3 and TRBJ2-3, with TRBD2 matching 7 bases. Per the germline V gene, CDR1 is SGHTA and CDR2 is FQGTGA. The CDR3 has 15 residues. The ends lost 5 bases at V and 3 bases at J; junction bases unmatched: 8. DNA of the CDR3: TGTGCCAGCAGCGGTAGCGGGCAGAGAACAGATACGCAGTATTTT. Its protein product is CASSGSGQRTDTQYF.

This rearrangement joins TRBV30 to TRBJ1-5; D possibly corresponds to TRBD1 (6 bases). Trimming took off 1 base at V and 7 bases at J, with 14 bases between the two ends. Per the germline V gene, CDR1 is GTSNPN and CDR2 is SVGIG (reference sequence). The CDR3 length is 14 residues. The CDR3 protein is CAWSEDRGGQPQHF. The CDR3 nucleotides are TGTGCCTGGAGTGAGGACAGAGGGGGACAGCCCCAGCATTTT.

The chain has TRBV7-2 and TRBJ1-1; possible D gene TRBD1, 5 bases. V lost 1 base to trimming and J lost 4 bases, with 13 bases between them. CDR3 length: 15 residues. The germline V gene has CDR1 SGHTA and CDR2 FQGNSA. CDR3 DNA sequence: TGTGCCAGCAGCTTAGGTTTGCGGGGGAGCACTGAAGCTTTCTTT. Protein sequence: CASSLGLRGSTEAFF. The full variable domain, rest sourced from reference TRBV7-2 and TRBJ1-1, is GAGVSQSPSNKVTEKGKDVELRCDPISGHTALYWYRQSLGQGLEFLIYFQGNSAPDKSGLPSDRFSAERTGGSVSTLTIQRTQQEDSAVYLCASSLGLRGSTEAFFGQGTRLTVV.

A few counts support this clone. The chain combines TRBV5-1 with TRBJ2-5; tentatively, D is TRBD2 (6 bases). Germline V lookup: CDR1 SGHRS, CDR2 YFSETQ. The V end lost 4 bases, the J end lost 3 bases, and 13 bases lay between the germline ends. This CDR3 contains 14 residues. CDR3 nucleotide sequence: TGCGCCAGCAGCCCCGGGACTTTAAAAGAGACCCAGTACTTC. Translation: CASSPGTLKETQYF.

The V and J genes are TRBV11-2 and TRBJ2-1, with 12 positions matching TRBD2. This CDR3 contains 17 residues. V gave up 4 bases and J gave up 5 bases; unmatched junction bases: 9. Germline lookup yields CDR1 SGHAT and CDR2 FQNNGV. The CDR3 coding sequence is TGTGCCAGCAGCTCCCTAGCGGGAGGGTATGTTAACAATGAGCAGTTCTTC. Its translation: CASSSLAGGYVNNEQFF.

This chain links TRBV4-1 with TRBJ1-5; 7 positions agree with TRBD1. The germline V gene has CDR1 MGHRA and CDR2 YSYEKL. V lost 3 bases and J lost 7; bases outside the gene matches: 9. The CDR3 is made up of 15 amino acids. CDR3 nucleotides: TGCGCCAGCAGCCAGAACAGGGGACAGACCCAGCCCCAGCATTTT. As protein: CASSQNRGQTQPQHF.

This clone was counted once. The J gene is TRBJ1-5, the V gene TRBV30; 7 bases map to TRBD1. The CDR3 extends over 15 amino acids. The V gene's germline CDR1 is GTSNPN and CDR2 SVGIG (reference sequence). Unmatched junction bases numbered 9, after V lost 1 base and J lost 6 bases. The CDR3 DNA follows: TGTGCCTGGAGTGCGTCACAGGGGACCAGTCAGCCCCAGCATTTT. Its translation is CAWSASQGTSQPQHF.

V and J are TRBV11-1 and TRBJ2-1; TRBD2 matches 7 bases. The V segment lost 5 bases and the J segment 1 base; nucleotides outside the gene matches: 11. The CDR3 length is 17 residues. Germline loops: CDR1 SGHAT, CDR2 FQDESV (reference sequence). CDR3 sequence: CASSGWGGRASYNEQFF. In DNA form, the CDR3 reads TGTGCCAGCAGCGGCTGGGGCGGGAGAGCGTCCTACAATGAGCAGTTCTTC.

The rearrangement links TRBV7-9 to TRBJ2-3; D is perhaps TRBD2 (6 bases). The germline V gene encodes CDR1 SEHNR and CDR2 FQNEAQ (reference sequence). The CDR3 sequence is 15 residues long. The V and J ends lost 3 bases and 1 base respectively, with 11 bases between them. CDR3 sequence: CASSLGGEGTDTQYF. CDR3 bases: TGTGCCAGCAGCTTGGGCGGGGAGGGCACAGATACGCAGTATTTT.

The chain joins TRBV10-3 to TRBJ1-2; the match to TRBD1 covers 7 bases. CDR1 is ENHRY and CDR2 is SYGVKD in the germline V gene. J gave up 1 base and V 10 bases, and 6 bases lay outside the gene matches. The length of the CDR3 is 13 residues. The CDR3 region is CATARDSNYGYTF. CDR3 DNA sequence: TGTGCCACTGCCCGGGACAGTAACTATGGCTACACCTTC.

J is TRBJ2-7 and V is TRBV7-2; D uncertain. In germline, CDR1 is SGHTA, CDR2 FQGNSA. The CDR3 is made up of 12 amino acids. Between the trimmed V and J ends, which lost 5 bases and 2 bases, there was a span of 7 bases. The CDR3 region has the DNA TGTGCCAGCAGCGAGCCGCCCTACGAGCAGTACTTC. Protein sequence: CASSEPPYEQYF.

The rearrangement links TRBV12-5 to TRBJ1-1, with 8 bases matching TRBD1. Trimming took 7 bases from V and 5 from J; bases not matched to a gene: 6. This CDR3 has 13 amino acids. CDR1 is LGHNT and CDR2 is FRNRAP in the germline V gene. CDR3 region: CASVQGAGTEAFF. CDR3 DNA sequence: TGTGCTAGTGTCCAGGGGGCAGGGACTGAAGCTTTCTTT.